This entry is about one TCR beta chain. This clonotype was counted once. No cognate antigen has been identified for it. No much larger clone is present one base from it, and per-base qualities are unavailable. The protocol used for the library was 5' RACE. Data came from an Illumina HiSeq 2500. A second about 7 to 11 cycle PCR used a sample-barcoded 5' primer and a J-beta primer mix. Each TCR beta cDNA molecule received a unique molecular identifier from a template-switch 5' adaptor carrying 12 random nucleotides. Each sample yielded at least 2.5 million CDR3-containing paired-end reads. First-strand cDNA synthesis was performed from all RNA using the Mint cDNA synthesis kit, with priming by a TRBC-specific oligonucleotide. Following uracil-DNA glycosylase treatment, a first 18-cycle PCR with universal primers M1SS and BC2_uni_R was performed on all cDNA. The published analysis was carried out like this. Each sample was normalized by randomly selecting 1 million high-quality reads, each carrying a distinct molecular identifier. Instead of being binned into consensus sequences, reads that shared molecular identifiers were thrown out. CDR3 identification, clonotype clustering and error correction used MiTCR with a Q25 quality threshold and the strictest error-elimination algorithm. A nonparametric unseen species model with Euler transformation was used to estimate lower-bound total TCR beta diversity. TCRdb's own reprocessing of the public reads used fastp at Q25 and MiXCR and kept productive beta chains. Duplicate CDR3 protein sequences are folded into a single record with the most common DNA and genes. TCRdb, not the authors, supplied the V and J calls. Within this sample are over 950,000 distinct CDR3 sequences, with more than 30% of them counted one time only. Over 10% of the sample is in the top ten clones.

The data were taken from a study of blood T cells in healthy people across ages (dated by TCRdb to 2014 to 2015). In the study overall: Template switching captured roughly one uniquely barcoded TCR beta cDNA molecule per two T cells in model experiments. Using deep sequencing normalized with unique cDNA molecular identifiers, the study measured how TCR beta repertoire diversity changes with age. Two additional independent replicas of 1 million unique cDNA reads from the same blood draw were analyzed for two donors (one aged 18 to 30 and one aged 80 or older). To avoid experimental bias, donors of different ages were spread randomly across the sequencing lanes. Four age groups were formed from the donors: young (average 16 years), middle-aged (around 37), aged (around 68) and long-lived (about 80). Study-wide findings and limitations: Because profiling used bulk unsorted PBMCs, naive and antigen-experienced compartments could not be compared conclusively. Estimates of total diversity from one million sequenced T cells were regarded as lower bounds and underestimates. As age increased, observed TCR beta diversity per million T cells dropped in a roughly linear way, and a significant reduction was already evident by age about 40. A strong correlation was found between observed TCR beta diversity and the percentage of naive T cells measured by flow cytometry. Because the CMV infection status of the donors was unknown, age-related changes in expanded clonotypes may potentially have been confounded. Compared with the aged group, more naive CD4+ T cells, fewer expanded clones and increased TCR diversity were shown by the long-lived group, suggesting age selection.

Systemically healthy Caucasian individuals from Russia, 35 to 40 in total and aged about 6 to 100 years, were included as donors. Approximately 10 milliliters of peripheral blood were collected from each donor into EDTA-treated Vacutainer tubes. PBMCs were isolated by Ficoll-Paque density-gradient centrifugation, with at least 6 million obtained per sample. Total RNA, at least 5 micrograms per sample, was extracted from PBMCs with Trizol reagent. Naive CD45RAhigh/CD27high T cell percentages were measured by flow cytometry on a PBMC aliquot from every donor. The germline V gene gives CDR1 as SGDLS and CDR2 as YYNGEE. After removal of 5 bases from V and 5 bases from J, the junction retains 10 bases not matched to a gene. Measured from the cysteine to the phenylalanine, the CDR3 is 15 residues long. This entry keeps only the CDR3 DNA: 45 bases, framed from base 1.

Sequencing was carried out using blood. This TCR was recovered from a man between 18 and 29 years old in good health. Recombination joined TRBV9 with TRBJ1-1, and 9 bases in between align with TRBD1. The CDR3 here reads CASSYTGGLGTEAFF. The nucleotide sequence reads as follows: TGTGCCAGCAGTTATACAGGGGGCTTGGGGACTGAAGCTTTCTTT.